The clone carrying this TCR beta chain was detected only a few times. Antigen: not known. The data were taken from a study of CD8+CD57+ T cells in acquired aplastic anemia. On the study more broadly: Isolated CD4+ and CD8+ cells, once sorted, yielded DNA averaging roughly 3.2 ug. Roughly 9.8 million reads, on average, were obtained for CD4+ cells from healthy donors.

Findings and limits, study-wide: Patients had fewer than 35 CD8+ CDR3 sequences in common with controls (the shared set). Patients were compared with controls for CD8+ Simpson's diversity, and no significant difference emerged.

Template material for TCR beta VDJ and CDR3 profiling consisted of genomic DNA. TCRdb recomputed calls from the reads with MiXCR, one row per CDR3 protein. This sample has under 250,000 distinct CDR3 sequences, with around 32% found just once. This CDR3 contains 14 residues. V lost 2 bases, J lost 6 bases, and 5 bases stayed unmatched. From germline, CDR1 is ENHRY and CDR2 SYGVKD. The J gene is TRBJ2-7, the V gene TRBV10-3; 9 bases are a match to TRBD1. This receptor was taken from a human donor in good health, serving as a control. The sequenced sample consisted of sorted CD4+, CD8+, or CD8+CD57+ T cells (not recorded which) from PBMCs. The CDR3 loop reads CAISEGQGRGEQYF. CDR3 nucleotide sequence: TGTGCCATCAGTGAGGGACAGGGGAGAGGCGAGCAGTACTTC.